The source of this T cell receptor beta chain is a study of response to subunit inactivated influenza vaccine. V shed 6 bases, J shed 0 bases, and the junction held 7 bases outside the gene matches. The germline V gene encodes CDR1 MNHEY and CDR2 SVGEGT. CDR3 length: 16 amino acids. This clonotype occurred a few times. TCRdb redid the calling of the RT-PCR reads with MiXCR, one entry per CDR3 protein. Counted here are about 540,000 distinct CDR3 sequences, approximately 20% occurring once; the ten biggest clones make up 2.5% to 3.5%. The same data also went into a second study, on T cells expressing NK-cell markers. From that second work: What made the TCR beta cDNA was 5'RACE template switching with UMIs.

This TCR derives from a man between 50 and 59 years old who received an inactivated influenza vaccine. The sequencing used CD4+ T cells sorted from PBMCs, collected 11 to 12 days after vaccination. The chain recombines TRBV6-2 or TRBV6-3 with TRBJ2-4, with TRBD1 matching 8 bases. The CDR3 region is CASRPGQALAKNIQYF. The CDR3 DNA reads TGTGCCAGCAGACCGGGACAGGCTCTAGCCAAAAACATTCAGTACTTC.